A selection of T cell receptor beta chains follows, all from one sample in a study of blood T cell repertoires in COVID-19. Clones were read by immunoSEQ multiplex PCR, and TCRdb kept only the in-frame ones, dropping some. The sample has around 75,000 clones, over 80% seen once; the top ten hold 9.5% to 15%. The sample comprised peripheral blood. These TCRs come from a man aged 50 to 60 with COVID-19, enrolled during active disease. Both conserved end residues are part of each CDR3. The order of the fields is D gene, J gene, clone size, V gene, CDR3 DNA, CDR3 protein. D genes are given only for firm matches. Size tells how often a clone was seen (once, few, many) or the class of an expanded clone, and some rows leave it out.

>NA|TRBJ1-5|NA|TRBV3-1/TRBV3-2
TGTGCCAGCAGCCAAGATCAAGGAGGGCCCTATAGCAATCAGCCCCAGCATTTT
CASSQDQGGPYSNQPQHF
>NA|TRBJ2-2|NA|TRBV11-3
TGTGCCAGCAGCTCAATGACAACTACCGGGGAGCTGTTTTTT
CASSSMTTTGELFF
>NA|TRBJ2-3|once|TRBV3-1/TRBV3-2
TGTGCCAGCAGCCACCCCTCTAGCGATACGCAGTATTTT
CASSHPSSDTQYF
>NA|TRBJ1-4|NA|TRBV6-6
TGTGCCAGCAGCCAGGACAGTGACAAACTGTTTTTT
CASSQDSDKLFF
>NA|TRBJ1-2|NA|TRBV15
TGTGCCACCAGCACACTGACGACAGGCAACTATGGCTACACCTTC
CATSTLTTGNYGYTF
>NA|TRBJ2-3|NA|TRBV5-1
TGCGCCAGCAGCTTGGACGGCAGACCAGGAGATACGCAGTATTTT
CASSLDGRPGDTQYF
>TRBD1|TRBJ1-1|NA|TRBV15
TGTGCCACCAGCAGAGAGGGCGCAGGGGGTCGAAAAACTGAAGCTTTCTTT
CATSREGAGGRKTEAFF
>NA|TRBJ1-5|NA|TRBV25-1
TGTGCCAGCAGTGAATCCGACAGGTACCAGCCCCAGCATTTT
CASSESDRYQPQHF
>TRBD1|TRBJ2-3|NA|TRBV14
TGTGCCAGCAGCCAAGCCGGGACAGCAAAAAGAGGAGATACGCAGTATTTT
CASSQAGTAKRGDTQYF
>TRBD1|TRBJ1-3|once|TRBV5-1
TGCGCCAGCAGCTCGACCGGGACAGGCGGACGTGGAAACACCATATATTTT
CASSSTGTGGRGNTIYF
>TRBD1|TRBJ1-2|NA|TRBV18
TGTGCCAGCTCAGCATACGGGACAGGGTTTAACTATGGCTACACCTTC
CASSAYGTGFNYGYTF
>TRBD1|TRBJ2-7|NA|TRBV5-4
TGTGCCAGCAGCCTGGACAGGGGGCGCTACGAGCAGTACTTC
CASSLDRGRYEQYF
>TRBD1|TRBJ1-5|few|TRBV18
TGTGCCAGCTCAATGACAGGGGTGCATCCGCCCCAGCATTTT
CASSMTGVHPPQHF
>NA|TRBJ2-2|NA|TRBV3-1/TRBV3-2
TGTGCCAGCGCGCAGCGGCACACCGGGGAGCTGTTTTTT
CASAQRHTGELFF
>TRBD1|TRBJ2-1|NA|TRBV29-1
TGCAGCGGCGCGCGGGACAGGGGCCCCAATGAGCAGTTCTTC
CSGARDRGPNEQFF
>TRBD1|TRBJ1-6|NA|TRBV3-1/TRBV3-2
TGTGCCAGCAGCCTTGGGACAGCCGATAATTCACCCCTCCACTTT
CASSLGTADNSPLHF
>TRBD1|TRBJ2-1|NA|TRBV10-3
TGTGCCATCAGGTCGGGACAGGGGGCTCGCAATGAGCAGTTCTTC
CAIRSGQGARNEQFF
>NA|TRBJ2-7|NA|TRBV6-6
TGTGCCAGCAATCCCCGGAGGGATTCTAACTCCTACGAGCAGTACTTC
CASNPRRDSNSYEQYF
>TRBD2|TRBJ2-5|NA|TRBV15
TGTGCCACCAGCAGAGAAGCGGGAGAGTGGGAGACCCAGTACTTC
CATSREAGEWETQYF
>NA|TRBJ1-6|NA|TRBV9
TGTGCCAGCAGCGTAGGGTCAGGGTATAATTCACCCCTCCACTTT
CASSVGSGYNSPLHF
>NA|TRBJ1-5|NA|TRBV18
TGTGCCAGCTCCCCTCGGGGGGGGGCTCAGCCCCAGCATTTT
CASSPRGGAQPQHF
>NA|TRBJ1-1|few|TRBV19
TGTGCCAGTAGTAAGAGACAGCCTAGAGGTGAAGCTTTCTTT
CASSKRQPRGEAFF
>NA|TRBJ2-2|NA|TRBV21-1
TGTGCCAGCAGCCCCCGGACAGGATGCACCGGGGAGCTGTTTTTT
CASSPRTGCTGELFF
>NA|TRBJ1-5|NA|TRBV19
TGTGCAACATGGGGAGAAAGACTCAATCAGCCCCAGCATTTT
CATWGERLNQPQHF
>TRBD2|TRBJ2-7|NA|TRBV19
TGTGCCAGTAAATATAGGGCTAGCGGTACCTACGAGCAGTACTTC
CASKYRASGTYEQYF
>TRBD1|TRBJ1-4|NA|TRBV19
TGTGCCAGTAGTAGAAGACAGGGGACTAATGAAAAACTGTTTTTT
CASSRRQGTNEKLFF
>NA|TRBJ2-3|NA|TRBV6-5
TGTGCCAGCACCCAACTTAGCACAGATACGCAGTATTTT
CASTQLSTDTQYF
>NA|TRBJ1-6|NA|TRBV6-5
TGTGCCAGCAGTTACCGGACACGAGCTAATTCACCCCTCCACTTT
CASSYRTRANSPLHF
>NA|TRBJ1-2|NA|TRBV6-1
TGTGCCAGCAGTGAAAGAGGGCAGGCCAGGGGTTACACCTTC
CASSERGQARGYTF
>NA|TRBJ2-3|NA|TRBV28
TGTGCCAGCAGTCCCCATGGGAGTGGTAGGCAGTATTTT
CASSPHGSGRQYF
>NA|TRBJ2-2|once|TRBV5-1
TGCGCCAGCAGTCTCGCAGGGGGGACCGGGGAGCTGTTTTTT
CASSLAGGTGELFF
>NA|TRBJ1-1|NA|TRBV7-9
TGTGCCAGCAGCTTAGTTTCCTCCGGGCTCGGGAGCCCTGAAGCTTTCTTT
CASSLVSSGLGSPEAFF
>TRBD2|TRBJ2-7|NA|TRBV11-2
TGTGCCAGCCGAGCGGGATACTACGAGCAGTACTTC
CASRAGYYEQYF
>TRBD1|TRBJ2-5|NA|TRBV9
TGTGCCAGCAGCGCGGCAGGGGGCGTGGAGACCCAGTACTTC
CASSAAGGVETQYF
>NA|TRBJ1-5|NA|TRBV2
TGTGCCAGCAGTGGAGCCCTGAGGCCCCAGCATTTT
CASSGALRPQHF